Reported below is one TCR beta chain. The study ran its PCR with 60 Vbeta and 13 Jbeta primers. Measured with immunoSEQ multiplex PCR; TCRdb has only the in-frame clones, and not every one. The sample includes some 77,000 clones, 60% to 80% of them seen just once. This entry belongs to a study of cytomegalovirus exposure and HLA in healthy donors. The CDR3 consists of 13 residues. The V gene's germline CDR1 is MNHEY and CDR2 SMNVEV (reference sequence). Deletions cut 3 bases from V and 9 bases from J, with 13 bases between. The sequencing input was PBMCs. The chain links TRBV27 to TRBJ2-3; D unclear. The source is a woman aged 50 to 60 in good health and CMV-seropositive. The CDR3 protein is CASSFSSLRTQYF. CDR3 nucleotide sequence: TGTGCCAGCAGTTTTAGTTCCCTAAGAACGCAGTATTTT.